This T cell receptor (beta chain) derives from a study of blood T cell repertoires in COVID-19. The CDR3 is 10 amino acids. The protocol was immunoSEQ multiplex PCR, while the TCRdb copy is restricted to in-frame clones and leaves out a portion. The data contain more than 45,000 clones, just over 85% of them seen just once; the ten biggest clones take up 2.5% to 3%. This rearrangement joins TRBV21-1 to TRBJ2-7; TRBD2 was called by the table and not checked on the DNA. TRBV21-1 is designated a pseudogene. Sequencing used peripheral blood. The TCR was taken from an elderly man with acute or convalescent COVID-19. Written as DNA, the CDR3 is TGTGCCAAGAGGAGCTACGAGCAGTACTTC. Translating gives CAKRSYEQYF.